A single sample gave rise to the 17 T cell receptor beta chains below, sequenced in a study of response to subunit inactivated influenza vaccine. TCRdb used MiXCR to reprocess the RT-PCR reads, holding one entry per CDR3 protein. The sample records 700,000 to 900,000 distinct CDR3 sequences, over 20% being singletons. The sequencing here drew on PBMCs from blood, taken about 5 days after vaccination. Receptors were obtained from a man aged 50 or older who received an inactivated influenza vaccine.

The gene calls are TRBV7-3 and TRBJ2-1; D not certain. This CDR3 has 15 amino acids. CDR1 and CDR2 from the germline V gene are SGHTA and FQGTGA. Trimming pared 5 bases from V and 4 bases from J, leaving 15 bases between. The CDR3 DNA follows: TGTGCCAGCAGCCCCCCTGGTCTAGGGTACAATGAGCAGTTCTTC. Protein product: CASSPPGLGYNEQFF. Supplemented by reference TRBV7-3 and TRBJ2-1, the full variable domain reads GAGVSQTPSNKVTEKGKYVELRCDPISGHTALYWYRQSLGQGPEFLIYFQGTGAADDSGLPNDRFFAVRPEGSVSTLKIQRTERGDSAVYLCASSPPGLGYNEQFFGPGTRLTVL.

The V and J genes are TRBV5-1 and TRBJ2-2, with a possible D match to TRBD1 (8 bases). Germline V gene sequence: CDR1 SGHRS, CDR2 YFSETQ. Deletions cut 4 bases from V and 4 bases from J, with 17 bases between. The CDR3 runs to 16 residues. CDR3 sequence reads: CASSPGQGGITGELFF. CDR3 sequence (DNA): TGCGCCAGCAGCCCCGGACAGGGAGGGATCACCGGGGAGCTGTTTTTT.

The table lists this clonotype with a few counts. J is TRBJ2-3 and V is TRBV6-1; D is possibly TRBD1 or TRBD2 (5 bases each). Per germline, CDR1 MNHNS and CDR2 SASEGT. The CDR3 loop spans 15 amino acids. Deletions cut 5 bases from V and 3 bases from J, with 15 bases between. The CDR3 DNA is TGTGCCAGCAGTAGGACGGGGCAGTGGACAGATACGCAGTATTTT. This encodes CASSRTGQWTDTQYF.

The genes are TRBV5-1 and TRBJ2-2, with TRBD1 matching 8 bases. Germline lookup yields CDR1 SGHRS and CDR2 YFSETQ. The CDR3 runs to 16 residues. Losses at the gene ends were 3 bases for V and 1 base for J; bases not matched to a gene: 5. For the CDR3, the DNA is TGCGCCAGCAGCTGGACCGGGACAGGGAACACCGGGGAGCTGTTTTTT. Translation: CASSWTGTGNTGELFF.

The chain employs TRBV11-2 and TRBJ2-7, with unresolved D. Germline V gives CDR1 SGHAT, CDR2 FQNNGV. The CDR3 runs 15 residues. V was shortened by 0 bases and J by 0 bases, with 9 bases between the two germline ends. Written as DNA, the CDR3 is TGTGCCAGCAGCTTAGAGGCTCCGAACTCCTACGAGCAGTACTTC. As protein: CASSLEAPNSYEQYF. Based on the CDR3 plus reference TRBV11-2 and TRBJ2-7, the full variable domain is EAGVAQSPRYKIIEKRQSVAFWCNPISGHATLYWYQQILGQGPKLLIQFQNNGVVDDSQLPKDRFSAERLKGVDSTLKIQPAKLEDSAVYLCASSLEAPNSYEQYFGPGTRLTVT.

This rearrangement joins TRBV28 to TRBJ2-1, with unresolved D. The CDR3 is 15 residues long. The ends were cut back, 2 bases at V and 7 bases at J, with 15 bases in the middle. In germline, CDR1 is MDHEN, CDR2 SYDVKM. Here the CDR3 reads CASSLGYKRWNEQFF. Written as DNA, the CDR3 is TGTGCCAGCAGTTTAGGGTACAAGCGATGGAATGAGCAGTTCTTC.

This clonotype was seen more than once but under ten times. The rearrangement links TRBV20-1 to TRBJ2-6; D is undetermined. The V end was cut by 0 bases, the J end by 3 bases, with 9 bases between. CDR1 is DFQATT, CDR2 SNEGSKA, per germline (reference sequence). There are 15 residues in the CDR3. The CDR3 DNA follows: TGCAGTGCTAGAGATATTGGTGGTGGGGCCAACGTCCTGACTTTC. It translates to CSARDIGGGANVLTF.

This clonotype was counted only a few times. The chain carries TRBV5-1 and TRBJ2-7; maybe TRBD1 (6 bases). V gave up 0 bases and J gave up 4 bases, with 14 bases separating them. This CDR3 region has 15 residues. Germline V CDR1 and CDR2: SGHRS, YFSETQ. CDR3 residues: CASSLAGDKLYEQYF. For the CDR3, the DNA is TGCGCCAGCAGCTTGGCAGGGGACAAGTTGTACGAGCAGTACTTC.

This clonotype was counted between two and nine times. The rearrangement links TRBV4-1 to TRBJ2-7; D may be TRBD2 (6 bases). Trimming removed 3 bases at V and 2 bases at J, with 11 bases between. CDR1 and CDR2 (germline): MGHRA, YSYEKL. The CDR3 covers 14 residues. CDR3 protein: CASSQVGGTYEQYF. In nucleotides, the CDR3 is TGCGCCAGCAGCCAGGTGGGGGGAACCTACGAGCAGTACTTC.

The chain employs TRBV7-2 and TRBJ1-1, with D tentatively TRBD1 (5 bases). The CDR3 consists of 16 residues. The germline gives CDR1 SGHTA, CDR2 FQGNSA. The V and J ends lost 1 base and 4 bases respectively, with 16 bases between them. The CDR3 region is CASSLVTSGRGTEAFF. The CDR3 coding sequence is TGTGCCAGCAGCTTAGTGACATCGGGTAGGGGCACTGAAGCTTTCTTT.

This clonotype was counted ten times or more. V gene TRBV29-1 combines with J gene TRBJ2-5; tentatively, D is TRBD1 (6 bases). Germline CDR1 reads SQVTM; CDR2 reads ANQGSEA. The CDR3 contains 13 residues. The V gene lost 5 bases and the J gene lost 4 bases, with 14 bases spanning the gap. CDR3 DNA sequence: TGCAGCGTTTCGACAGGTACAGGAGAGACCCAGTACTTC. Residues: CSVSTGTGETQYF.

This clonotype was seen more than once but under ten times. The rearrangement uses TRBV10-3 and TRBJ2-1, with D unclear. Germline V gene lookup returns CDR1 ENHRY and CDR2 SYGVKD. The germline V and J ends were trimmed by 0 bases and 10 bases, with 10 bases remaining between them. The CDR3 totals 13 residues. Here the CDR3 reads CAISESRVNEQFF. CDR3 DNA sequence: TGTGCCATCAGTGAGTCGAGAGTAAACGAGCAGTTCTTC.

This clonotype was detected a few times. This chain uses TRBV20-1 with TRBJ1-1, with D perhaps matching TRBD1 (5 bases). Trimming pared 3 bases from V and 7 bases from J, leaving 15 bases between. The CDR3 runs 13 residues. Germline lookup yields CDR1 DFQATT and CDR2 SNEGSKA (reference sequence). The CDR3 is CSASPDTLLEAFF. As DNA, the CDR3 is TGCAGTGCTAGCCCGGACACCCTACTTGAAGCTTTCTTT.

This clonotype was observed a handful of times. The rearrangement uses TRBV6-2 or TRBV6-3 and TRBJ2-7, with D perhaps TRBD2 (6 bases). Germline CDR1 is MNHEY and CDR2 is SVGEGT. V was clipped by 6 bases and J by 5 bases, with 11 bases between them. There are 12 residues in the CDR3. The CDR3 is CASSDGGDEQYF. CDR3 bases: TGTGCCAGCAGCGACGGCGGGGACGAGCAGTACTTC.

The chain employs TRBV7-9 and TRBJ2-1, with a tentative D call TRBD2 (6 bases). The V end lost 1 base, the J end lost 6 bases, and 16 bases lay between the germline ends. Germline assignment: CDR1 SEHNR and CDR2 FQNEAQ (reference sequence). CDR3 size: 16 residues. CDR3 region: CASSLGTSGWGNEQFF. CDR3 bases: TGTGCCAGCAGCTTAGGGACAAGCGGGTGGGGCAATGAGCAGTTCTTC.

This clonotype was seen a handful of times. J is TRBJ2-7 and V is TRBV6-1; a possible D gene is TRBD2 (6 bases). The CDR3 extends over 15 amino acids. Germline CDR1 is MNHNS and CDR2 is SASEGT. The V end was cut by 6 bases, the J end by 2 bases, with 17 bases between. This CDR3 is CASRHIRDFPYEQYF. The DNA of the CDR3 is TGTGCCAGCAGACATATCCGGGACTTCCCCTACGAGCAGTACTTC.

This chain uses TRBV20-1 with TRBJ2-1; D uncertain. Trimming left V 0 bases short and J 9 bases short, with 6 bases between. The CDR3 totals 11 residues. CDR1 DFQATT and CDR2 SNEGSKA come from the germline V gene (reference sequence). The CDR3 nucleotides are TGCAGTGCTAGAGATAGCATTGAGCAGTTCTTC. It encodes CSARDSIEQFF.